A single sample gave rise to the 18 T cell receptor beta chains below, sequenced in a study of regulatory T cells in long-lasting Graves disease. Arm-PCR with iRepertoire HTBI primers amplified the CDR3 regions for these TCR beta libraries. TCRdb independently ran MiXCR on the multiplex PCR reads; one entry per CDR3 protein. The repertoire holds hundreds of thousands of distinct CDR3 sequences, with around 15% as singletons. Time point reported: newly diagnosed GD, antithyroid drugs for less than 3 months. Following extraction of RNA from PBMCs, that RNA was used to make the TCR library. These data also featured in a second study, about T cells in Graves' hyperthyroidism and ophthalmopathy.

This sample comprised peripheral blood mononuclear cells (PBMCs), obtained at new diagnosis, from a patient treated with antithyroid drugs. The receptor source for this set is a man aged 35 to 55 with Graves disease.

This chain joins TRBV12-5 and TRBJ2-3, with 9 positions matching TRBD1. The V segment lost 6 bases and the J segment 7 bases; nucleotides outside the gene matches: 5. This CDR3 has 13 residues. Germline loops: CDR1 LGHNT, CDR2 FRNRAP. CDR3 in amino acids: CASGVQGANTQYF. Here the CDR3 DNA reads TGTGCTAGTGGGGTACAGGGGGCAAATACGCAGTATTTT. Based on the CDR3 plus reference TRBV12-5 and TRBJ2-3, the full variable domain is DARVTQTPRHKVTEMGQEVTMRCQPILGHNTVFWYRQTMMQGLELLAYFRNRAPLDDSGMPKDRFSAEMPDATLATLKIQPSEPRDSAVYFCASGVQGANTQYFGPGTRLTVL.

This clonotype was detected only a few times. The gene calls are TRBV19 and TRBJ2-1; tentatively, D is TRBD2 (6 bases). Trimming stripped 4 bases from V and 9 bases from J, with 10 bases between. The CDR3 is 12 residues long. Germline loops: CDR1 LNHDA, CDR2 SQIVND (reference sequence). This CDR3 reads CASSRRRGEQFF. The CDR3 region has the DNA TGTGCCAGTAGTAGGAGGCGGGGTGAGCAGTTCTTC.

V is TRBV7-9 and J is TRBJ2-1, with unresolved D. Germline V CDR1 and CDR2: SEHNR, FQNEAQ (reference sequence). The CDR3 loop spans 13 amino acids. V lost 5 bases and J lost 6, with 11 bases in between. The DNA for the CDR3 is TGTGCCAGCAGCAGCTCTAGGGTCAATGAGCAGTTCTTC. Translation gives CASSSSRVNEQFF.

In nucleotides, the CDR3 is TGTGCCAGCAGTACTAGACTAGCGGACACAGATACGCAGTATTTT. Protein sequence: CASSTRLADTDTQYF. This chain joins TRBV27 and TRBJ2-3, with 9 bases fitting TRBD2. The CDR3 is 15 residues long. The V gene's germline CDR1 is MNHEY and CDR2 SMNVEV (reference sequence). V trimming: 5 bases; J trimming: 2 bases; junction bases outside the gene matches: 5.

Many counts were recorded for this clonotype. The chain recombines TRBV9 with TRBJ1-5; D might be TRBD1 (6 bases). The length of the CDR3 is 15 residues. With 4 bases removed from V and 6 bases from J, the gap between germline ends came to 17 bases. Germline CDR1 and CDR2: SGDLS and YYNGEE. The DNA for the CDR3 is TGTGCCAGCAGCCCCGGTCTAGGGACAAGTCAGCCCCAGCATTTT. This encodes CASSPGLGTSQPQHF.

This clonotype was seen at least ten times. The rearrangement links TRBV7-2 to TRBJ2-1, with 8 positions matching TRBD2. The J segment lost 5 bases and the V segment lost 5 bases, leaving 14 bases of the junction unmatched. The germline CDR1 and CDR2 sequences are SGHTA and FQGNSA. This CDR3 is 17 amino acids long. The chain's CDR3 is CASSPDGDAGGHNEQFF. CDR3 nucleotide sequence: TGTGCCAGCAGCCCCGACGGGGATGCGGGGGGACACAATGAGCAGTTCTTC. The variable domain in full, completed from reference TRBV7-2 and TRBJ2-1, reads GAGVSQSPSNKVTEKGKDVELRCDPISGHTALYWYRQSLGQGLEFLIYFQGNSAPDKSGLPSDRFSAERTGGSVSTLTIQRTQQEDSAVYLCASSPDGDAGGHNEQFFGPGTRLTVL.

This clonotype was seen many times. This CDR3 is CASSWDRLAEAFF. The DNA of the CDR3 is TGTGCCAGCTCCTGGGACAGGTTGGCTGAAGCTTTCTTT. The rearrangement uses TRBV18 and TRBJ1-1; 8 nucleotides line up with TRBD1. This CDR3 is 13 amino acids long. Germline values: CDR1 KGHSH, CDR2 LQKENI. Trimming cost V 6 bases and J 6 bases; bases outside gene matches: 6.

The CDR3 sequence is CASSLGMASGNSEQYF. The CDR3 DNA follows: TGTGCCAGCAGTTTAGGTATGGCTAGCGGGAATTCCGAGCAGTACTTC. V is TRBV27 and J is TRBJ2-7; TRBD2 matches 9 bases. Unmatched junction bases numbered 11, after V lost 2 bases and J lost 6 bases. Germline V gene lookup returns CDR1 MNHEY and CDR2 SMNVEV (reference sequence). The CDR3 totals 16 residues.

This clonotype was seen many times. The rearrangement joins TRBV7-8 to TRBJ2-2; weak D call: TRBD2 (5 bases). The CDR3 sequence is 14 residues long. Per germline, CDR1 SGHVS and CDR2 FQNEAQ. The V end lost 6 bases, the J end lost 4 bases, and 12 bases lay between the germline ends. The CDR3 protein is CASRMYAGTGELFF. The CDR3 region has the DNA TGTGCCAGCAGGATGTATGCGGGCACCGGGGAGCTGTTTTTT. The full variable domain, rest sourced from reference TRBV7-8 and TRBJ2-2, is GAGVSQSPRYKVAKRGQDVALRCDPISGHVSLFWYQQALGQGPEFLTYFQNEAQLDKSGLPSDRFFAERPEGSVSTLKIQRTQQEDSAVYLCASRMYAGTGELFFGEGSRLTVL.

This clonotype was seen a handful of times. V usage is TRBV6-1 and J usage is TRBJ2-5; D possibly matches TRBD1 or TRBD2 (5 bases each). CDR1 MNHNS and CDR2 SASEGT come from the germline V gene. This CDR3 is 13 amino acids long. V lost 3 bases to trimming and J lost 5 bases, with 10 bases between them. In nucleotides, the CDR3 is TGTGCCAGCAGTGACCCGGGGCTGGAGACCCAGTACTTC. Amino acid sequence: CASSDPGLETQYF.

This clonotype came up a few times. The V and J genes are TRBV4-3 and TRBJ2-7, with D perhaps matching TRBD1 (6 bases). Trimming left V 4 bases short and J 6 bases short, with 16 bases between. Germline CDR1 and CDR2: LGHNA and YSLEER. The CDR3 is 14 residues long. CDR3 in DNA: TGCGCCAGCAGCCTTGGACAGAATTCTCTCGAGCAGTACTTC. Protein sequence: CASSLGQNSLEQYF.

The chain combines TRBV5-4 with TRBJ2-7; tentatively, D is TRBD1 (7 bases). Deletions cut 4 bases from V and 3 bases from J, with 11 bases between. Germline lookup yields CDR1 SGHNT and CDR2 YYREEE (reference sequence). There are 13 residues in the CDR3. This CDR3 is CASSAGQRYEQYF. The CDR3, as DNA: TGTGCCAGCAGCGCGGGACAGCGCTACGAGCAGTACTTC. The entire variable domain, with the rest obtained from reference TRBV5-4 and TRBJ2-7, is as follows: ETGVTQSPTHLIKTRGQQVTLRCSSQSGHNTVSWYQQALGQGPQFIFQYYREEENGRGNFPPRFSGLQFPNYSSELNVNALELDDSALYLCASSAGQRYEQYFGPGTRLTVT.

This clonotype occurred many times. The junction departs from the called germline gene at one end, perhaps through a read error. The chain combines TRBV2 with TRBJ1-4; 7 nucleotides match TRBD1. CDR3 size: 18 residues. CDR1 SNHLY and CDR2 FYNNEI come from the germline V gene. The CDR3 DNA is TGTGCCAGCAGCGAAGTGGCAGGGGGTACGAGAATGCGTGAAAAACTGTTTTTT. Protein product: CASSEVAGGTRMREKLFF.

This clonotype came up many times. The rearrangement links TRBV6-5 to TRBJ1-6, with 7 bases lining up with TRBD1. Germline V gene data show CDR1 as MNHEY and CDR2 as SVGAGI. V trimming: 0 bases; J trimming: 5 bases; junction bases outside the gene matches: 1. CDR3 size: 15 residues. The CDR3 protein is CASSYSRGHNSPLHF. Here the CDR3 DNA reads TGTGCCAGCAGTTACTCGAGGGGGCATAATTCACCCCTCCACTTT.

For this clonotype: A much larger clonotype is one base distant, so this may be a read error. The chain is built from TRBV28 and TRBJ2-1, with TRBD1 matching 12 bases. The J segment lost 7 bases and the V segment lost 3 bases, leaving 4 bases of the junction unmatched. Germline assignment: CDR1 MDHEN and CDR2 SYDVKM. The CDR3 is 15 amino acids. The CDR3 sequence: CASSFGTGGRNEQFF. Written as DNA, the CDR3 is TGTGCCAGCAGTTTTGGGACAGGGGGCCGAAATGAGCAGTTCTTC. The whole variable domain, remainder taken from reference TRBV28 and TRBJ2-1, is DVKVTQSSRYLVKRTGEKVFLECVQDMDHENMFWYRQDPGLGLRLIYFSYDVKMKEKGDIPEGYSVSREKKERFSLILESASTNQTSMYLCASSFGTGGRNEQFFGPGTRLTVL.

This clonotype occurred a few times. This chain connects TRBV7-3 to TRBJ2-1; D unclear. With 5 bases removed from V and 6 bases from J, the gap between germline ends came to 11 bases. This CDR3 comprises 13 residues. The germline gives CDR1 SGHTA, CDR2 FQGTGA. The CDR3 here is CASSPPSVNEQFF. CDR3 bases: TGTGCCAGCAGCCCCCCGTCAGTCAATGAGCAGTTCTTC.

The V gene is TRBV29-1, the J gene TRBJ1-4; D remains unclear. The CDR3 extends over 12 amino acids. Deletions cut 7 bases from V and 7 bases from J, with 13 bases between. CDR1 and CDR2 (germline): SQVTM, ANQGSEA. CDR3 residues: CSGTTAGEKLFF. The DNA for the CDR3 is TGCAGCGGAACAACCGCGGGTGAAAAACTGTTTTTT.

DNA of the CDR3: TGTGCCAGCAGAAAAGGGCCCGGGAACGGCTACACCTTC. Translating it yields CASRKGPGNGYTF. The chain is built from TRBV6-1 and TRBJ1-2; D not resolved. Germline CDR1 MNHNS, CDR2 SASEGT. The V and J ends lost 6 bases and 8 bases respectively, with 16 bases between them. This CDR3 region has 13 residues.